What follows are 24 T cell receptor beta chains derived from one specimen sequenced in a study of blood T cells in healthy people across ages. Primers used in a second PCR of about 7 to 12 cycles were a sample-barcoded 5' primer and a J-beta primer mix. TCRdb re-called the 5' RACE reads with MiXCR, one entry per CDR3 protein. The table includes some 800,000 distinct CDR3 sequences, around 43% detected once. The sequenced material came from blood. These receptors were collected from a man aged 55 to 70 in good health.

This clonotype was detected a few times. The chain links TRBV18 to TRBJ2-5; D unclear. There are 14 residues in the CDR3. The germline V and J ends were trimmed by 0 bases and 5 bases, with 10 bases remaining between them. Germline V lookup: CDR1 KGHSH, CDR2 LQKENI. The CDR3 here is CASSPPPRGETQYF. The CDR3 DNA reads TGTGCCAGCTCACCACCGCCCCGTGGGGAGACCCAGTACTTC.

This chain links TRBV6-6 with TRBJ1-4; possible D gene TRBD1, 6 bases. The CDR3 runs to 17 residues. Germline V gene data show CDR1 as MNHNY and CDR2 as SVGAGI (reference sequence). V lost 2 bases and J lost 0, with 13 bases in between. The CDR3 region is CASSYGGGLATNEKLFF. The CDR3 bases are TGTGCCAGCAGTTACGGGGGGGGGCTTGCAACTAATGAAAAACTGTTTTTT.

The V and J genes are TRBV5-1 and TRBJ1-5; D is uncertain. From germline, CDR1 is SGHRS and CDR2 YFSETQ. This CDR3 is built from 14 residues. Trimming pared 4 bases from V and 6 bases from J, leaving 14 bases between. The DNA for the CDR3 is TGCGCCAGCAGCCCGGGCGGGGAATCTCAGCCCCAGCATTTT. Protein: CASSPGGESQPQHF. The complete variable domain, with remaining parts taken from reference TRBV5-1 and TRBJ1-5, reads KAGVTQTPRYLIKTRGQQVTLSCSPISGHRSVSWYQQTPGQGLQFLFEYFSETQRNKGNFPGRFSGRQFSNSRSEMNVSTLELGDSALYLCASSPGGESQPQHFGDGTRLSIL.

This chain uses TRBV20-1 with TRBJ2-1, with 8 bases that match TRBD2. After removal of 0 bases from V and 8 bases from J, the junction contained 12 bases not matched to a gene. CDR3 length: 16 amino acids. Germline loops: CDR1 DFQATT, CDR2 SNEGSKA (reference sequence). CDR3: CSARDLGLARSDEQFF. CDR3 nucleotides: TGCAGTGCTAGAGATCTCGGACTAGCCAGGTCGGATGAGCAGTTCTTC.

This clonotype has more than one count but fewer than ten. V is TRBV21-1 and J is TRBJ2-5; TRBD1 is the table's D call, not checked against the DNA. TRBV21-1 counts as a pseudogene. The CDR3 length is 17 residues. CDR3 in amino acids: CASSKAQRGTKKETQYF. The DNA of the CDR3 is TGTGCCAGCAGCAAAGCGCAGCGGGGGACAAAGAAAGAGACCCAGTACTTC.

This rearrangement joins TRBV20-1 to TRBJ1-2; perhaps TRBD1 as D (5 bases). V was pared by 7 bases and J by 5 bases, with 20 bases between. This CDR3 comprises 14 residues. Germline CDR1 reads DFQATT; CDR2 reads SNEGSKA (reference sequence). In nucleotides, the CDR3 is TGCAGTGGGGGCAATCAGGCAAACATTTATGGCTACACCTTC. This codes for CSGGNQANIYGYTF.

The chain combines TRBV6-2 or TRBV6-3 with TRBJ2-4, with TRBD1 as a possible D gene (5 bases). The V end was cut by 5 bases, the J end by 1 base, with 15 bases between. Germline V gene lookup returns CDR1 MNHEY and CDR2 SVGEGT. The CDR3 is made up of 16 amino acids. The CDR3 nucleotides read TGTGCCAGCAGTCCTCAGGGCGCGGTTGCCAAAAACATTCAGTACTTC. Its translation is CASSPQGAVAKNIQYF.

V usage is TRBV6-5 and J usage is TRBJ1-4; D unresolved. Germline V gene sequence: CDR1 MNHEY, CDR2 SVGAGI. V lost 2 bases and J 7 bases, leaving 8 bases between the germline ends. The CDR3 is 13 amino acids. The CDR3 DNA reads TGTGCCAGCAGTTACCGGTGGGGTGAAAAACTGTTTTTT. The encoded protein is CASSYRWGEKLFF.

This clonotype was recorded only once. V and J are TRBV28 and TRBJ2-5, with D unresolved. Germline assignment: CDR1 MDHEN and CDR2 SYDVKM. The CDR3 runs to 14 residues. V gave up 6 bases and J gave up 7 bases, with 18 bases separating them. DNA of the CDR3: TGTGCCAGCAGCCCTCCGGGCACCCTCGGGACCCAGTACTTC. Translating it yields CASSPPGTLGTQYF. Drawing the rest from reference TRBV28 and TRBJ2-5, the complete variable domain is DVKVTQSSRYLVKRTGEKVFLECVQDMDHENMFWYRQDPGLGLRLIYFSYDVKMKEKGDIPEGYSVSREKKERFSLILESASTNQTSMYLCASSPPGTLGTQYFGPGTRLLVL.

This clonotype has ten or more counts. The J gene is TRBJ2-7, the V gene TRBV20-1, with D maybe TRBD2 (5 bases). The V end lost 4 bases, the J end lost 2 bases, and 12 bases lay between the germline ends. The CDR3 is 13 residues long. Germline V gene data show CDR1 as DFQATT and CDR2 as SNEGSKA (reference sequence). The CDR3 loop reads CSAIRTGAYEQYF. The CDR3 DNA reads as TGCAGTGCTATCCGGACCGGGGCCTACGAGCAGTACTTC.

In its sample, this clonotype was seen a few times. V is TRBV14 and J is TRBJ2-1; D ambiguous. Between the trimmed V and J ends, which lost 4 bases and 5 bases, there was a span of 21 bases. Germline assignment: CDR1 SGHDN and CDR2 FVKESK. The CDR3 is made up of 17 amino acids. The CDR3 spells CASSRSILGGRDNEQFF. The DNA of the CDR3 is TGTGCCAGCAGCCGATCGATCCTGGGTGGAAGGGACAATGAGCAGTTCTTC.

The chain couples TRBV7-6 to TRBJ2-1, with D perhaps assigned TRBD1 or TRBD2 (5 bases each). The length of the CDR3 is 12 residues. CDR1 is SGHVS, CDR2 FNYEAQ, per germline. Between the trimmed V and J ends, which lost 5 bases and 14 bases, there was a span of 16 bases. CDR3 DNA sequence: TGTGCCAGCAGCCCTGAGAGGGGCCAGAAGTTCTTC. Amino acids: CASSPERGQKFF.

This clonotype showed up just a few times. The V gene is TRBV5-8, the J gene TRBJ2-1; 7 bases fit TRBD1. The CDR3 loop spans 15 amino acids. Trimming removed 3 bases from V and 2 bases from J; junction bases left unmatched: 5. CDR1 and CDR2 (germline): SGHTS, YDEGEE. CDR3 nucleotides: TGTGCCAGCAGCTCTAACAGGGGACCCTACAATGAGCAGTTCTTC. Its translation is CASSSNRGPYNEQFF.

This clonotype was counted once. V usage is TRBV12-3 or TRBV12-4 and J usage is TRBJ1-1, with 7 bases fitting TRBD1. The CDR3 is 15 amino acids. V shed 6 bases, J shed 6 bases, and the junction held 13 bases outside the gene matches. The CDR3 sequence is CASSPDRVGGAEAFF. The DNA for the CDR3 is TGTGCCAGCAGCCCTGACAGGGTTGGGGGGGCTGAAGCTTTCTTT.

V is TRBV29-1 and J is TRBJ2-1, with 9 bases aligning to TRBD2. The CDR3 has 15 residues. The germline gives CDR1 SQVTM, CDR2 ANQGSEA. Unmatched junction bases numbered 7, after V lost 0 bases and J lost 7 bases. The CDR3 nucleotides are TGCAGCGTTGAAGATTTTGCGGGGGGGCGAAATGAGCAGTTCTTC. Translation: CSVEDFAGGRNEQFF.

A few counts support this clonotype. V and J are TRBV5-6 and TRBJ2-7; TRBD1 matches at 7 bases. The germline CDR1 and CDR2 sequences are SGHDT and YYEEEE. The V and J ends lost 4 bases and 6 bases, in that order; junction bases with no gene match: 4. CDR3 length equals 12 residues. CDR3 loop: CASSPDRAEQYF. Written as DNA, the CDR3 is TGTGCCAGCAGCCCCGACAGGGCCGAGCAGTACTTC.

V usage is TRBV10-1 and J usage is TRBJ2-3, with 8 bases matching TRBD2. Germline V lookup: CDR1 WNHNN, CDR2 SYGVQD (reference sequence). The V and J ends lost 6 bases and 5 bases, in that order; junction bases with no gene match: 7. The CDR3 totals 14 residues. The CDR3 sequence: CASSRSGGLDTQYF. The CDR3 DNA reads as TGCGCCAGCAGCCGAAGCGGGGGTTTAGATACGCAGTATTTT.

This clonotype was counted ten times or more. This chain uses TRBV14 with TRBJ1-2; weak D call: TRBD1 (6 bases). This CDR3 has 14 residues. In germline, CDR1 is SGHDN, CDR2 FVKESK. V shed 4 bases and J shed 8 bases, with 17 bases lying between them. Here the CDR3 reads CASSPGGGAGGYTF. The CDR3 nucleotides are TGTGCCAGCAGCCCTGGGGGGGGCGCTGGGGGCTACACCTTC.

V and J are TRBV12-3 or TRBV12-4 and TRBJ2-3, with 8 bases identical to TRBD2. V trimming: 6 bases; J trimming: 2 bases; junction bases outside the gene matches: 10. The length of the CDR3 is 16 residues. CDR3 loop: CASSRPGGPFTDTQYF. Written as DNA, the CDR3 is TGTGCCAGCAGCCGACCGGGGGGGCCATTCACAGATACGCAGTATTTT.

The chain couples TRBV11-3 to TRBJ1-1; TRBD1 might be the D (5 bases). Germline V gives CDR1 SGHNT, CDR2 YENEEA. This CDR3 region has 14 residues. The V end lost 5 bases, the J end lost 3 bases, and 13 bases lay between the germline ends. Here the CDR3 DNA reads TGTGCCAGCAGCGCACGACAGAAGGACACTGAAGCTTTCTTT. It translates to CASSARQKDTEAFF.

This clonotype has only a few counts. This rearrangement joins TRBV29-1 to TRBJ1-1; the D is unclear. The V and J ends lost 0 bases and 0 bases respectively, with 5 bases between them. CDR1 is SQVTM, CDR2 ANQGSEA, per germline. This CDR3 has 13 amino acids. CDR3 residues: CSVEDGLNTEAFF. Here the CDR3 DNA reads TGCAGCGTTGAAGACGGCCTGAACACTGAAGCTTTCTTT.

The rearrangement uses TRBV9 and TRBJ2-7; TRBD1 aligns across 7 bases. The germline V gene encodes CDR1 SGDLS and CDR2 YYNGEE. This CDR3 contains 15 residues. Trimming at V came to 3 bases and at J to 0 bases, leaving 6 bases not matched to a gene. CDR3 nucleotide sequence: TGTGCCAGCAGCGGGGGACAGTCGAGCTCCTACGAGCAGTACTTC. Amino acids: CASSGGQSSSYEQYF.

About this clonotype itself: This may arise from a read error, as a much more abundant clone is one base away. The chain uses TRBV7-2 and TRBJ1-5; the D gene is possibly TRBD1 (6 bases). Germline V lookup: CDR1 SGHTA, CDR2 FQGNSA. This CDR3 contains 14 residues. The CDR3 bases are TGTGCCAGCAGCCTTGGACAGAGCAATAAGCCCCAGCATTTT. Translating it yields CASSLGQSNKPQHF. The variable domain in full, completed from reference TRBV7-2 and TRBJ1-5, reads GAGVSQSPSNKVTEKGKDVELRCDPISGHTALYWYRQSLGQGLEFLIYFQGNSAPDKSGLPSDRFSAERTGGSVSTLTIQRTQQEDSAVYLCASSLGQSNKPQHFGDGTRLSIL.

This clonotype was counted a few times. V and J are TRBV12-3 or TRBV12-4 and TRBJ2-7, with D maybe TRBD2 (5 bases). This CDR3 region has 14 residues. Trimming pared 2 bases from V and 5 bases from J, leaving 13 bases between. CDR3 in amino acids: CASSLFGNGDEQYF. CDR3 DNA: TGTGCCAGCAGTTTATTCGGGAATGGGGACGAGCAGTACTTC.